This entry features one T cell receptor beta chain sequence. Its antigen is not identified. Investigators spread the genomic DNA of each subset evenly over several immunoSEQ plates. Profiled with immunoSEQ multiplex PCR; TCRdb holds only in-frame clones, not every one. The repertoire holds around 700,000 clones, with 72% as singletons. The V end was cut by 8 bases, the J end by 3 bases, with 17 bases between. This CDR3 spans 15 amino acids. The germline gives CDR1 MGHRA, CDR2 YSYEKL. The sample belongs to a study of shared clonotypes between healthy human individuals. Findings and caveats of the study: Apart from blood, nothing was sampled; tissue repertoires likely differ. Estimated richness values were generally larger in naive subsets than in memory subsets. With few donors, the genetic and exposure-history diversity represented was limited.

The TCR sequence derives from a woman under 40 in good health. Input material: memory CD4+ T cells sorted from blood. Subset in this sample: CD45RA-negative fraction. This chain uses TRBV4-1 with TRBJ2-1; D is undetermined. In nucleotides, the CDR3 is TGCGCCAGCTCTACCTATGTGGGAAACTACAATGAGCAGTTCTTC. It specifies CASSTYVGNYNEQFF.